A single sample gave rise to the 9 T cell receptor beta chains below, sequenced in a study of early T cells in non-severe SARS-CoV-2 infection. TCRdb used MiXCR to reprocess the 5' RACE reads, holding one entry per CDR3 protein. Altogether 100,000 to 120,000 distinct CDR3 sequences are present, roughly 12% being singletons, with the ten largest covering around 3.1%. The sequenced sample was whole blood. These receptors were taken from an adult who was a healthcare worker with PCR-confirmed SARS-CoV-2 infection or an uninfected control (not recorded which).

This clonotype was counted a few times. The chain recombines TRBV29-1 with TRBJ2-3, with D unresolved. CDR3 length: 11 amino acids. Germline V lookup: CDR1 SQVTM, CDR2 ANQGSEA. In DNA, the CDR3 is TGCAGGGTCGGTAGCACAGATACGCAGTATTTT. Its protein product is CRVGSTDTQYF.

The table lists this clonotype with many counts. V usage is TRBV6-1 and J usage is TRBJ2-7; D uncertain. This CDR3 region has 11 residues. Trimming pared 5 bases from V and 2 bases from J, leaving 4 bases between. CDR1 MNHNS and CDR2 SASEGT come from the germline V gene. The CDR3 is CASSWAYEQYF. CDR3 DNA sequence: TGTGCCAGCAGTTGGGCCTACGAGCAGTACTTC.

Of note for this clonotype: This may be a read error: a much more frequent sequence differs by one nucleotide. Since the CDR3 does not end with the conserved phenylalanine or tryptophan, this likely comes from a read error. The rearrangement uses TRBV10-2 and TRBJ2-7; D remains unclear. CDR3 length equals 11 residues. Germline V gene sequence: CDR1 WSHSY, CDR2 SAAADI. Between the trimmed V and J ends, which lost 6 bases and 3 bases, there was a span of 6 bases. The CDR3 sequence: CASRDLYEQYY. CDR3 in DNA: TGCGCCAGCAGGGACCTCTACGAGCAGTACTAC.

This clonotype turned up a few times. This sequence joins TRBV29-1 and TRBJ2-7; 7 nucleotides match TRBD2. CDR3 length: 13 amino acids. V lost 5 bases and J lost 2; bases outside the gene matches: 6. The germline gives CDR1 SQVTM, CDR2 ANQGSEA. CDR3 nucleotides: TGCAGCGTTTGGACTAGTCGGCCCTACGAGCAGTACTTC. This gives the protein CSVWTSRPYEQYF.

V is TRBV18 and J is TRBJ1-5; tentatively, D is TRBD1 (6 bases). Deletions cut 3 bases from V and 7 bases from J, with 16 bases between. The germline CDR1 and CDR2 sequences are KGHSH and LQKENI. CDR3 size: 15 residues. CDR3 sequence (DNA): TGTGCCAGCTCACCCCAACAGGGCCCCGGCCAGCCCCAGCATTTT. The encoded protein is CASSPQQGPGQPQHF. Variable domain in full (rest from reference TRBV18 and TRBJ1-5): NAGVMQNPRHLVRRRGQEARLRCSPMKGHSHVYWYRQLPEEGLKFMVYLQKENIIDESGMPKERFSAEFPKEGPSILRIQQVVRGDSAAYFCASSPQQGPGQPQHFGDGTRLSIL.

This clonotype was detected ten times or more. The V and J genes are TRBV6-1 and TRBJ1-5; weak D call: TRBD1 (5 bases). Germline loops: CDR1 MNHNS, CDR2 SASEGT. V was trimmed by 5 bases and J by 6 bases, leaving 17 bases between them. The CDR3 length is 15 residues. The CDR3 DNA is TGTGCCAGCAGTTTATCCTTCCCCGGGGGTCAGCCCCAGCATTTT. It yields the protein CASSLSFPGGQPQHF.

The chain joins TRBV7-8 to TRBJ1-6, with unresolved D. The CDR3 length is 14 residues. The V and J ends lost 2 bases and 5 bases respectively, with 7 bases between them. Germline CDR1 is SGHVS and CDR2 is FQNEAQ. CDR3 amino acids: CASSLFGDNSPLHF. In DNA, the CDR3 is TGTGCCAGCAGCTTATTTGGTGATAATTCACCCCTCCACTTT.

This clonotype was picked up many times. The chain recombines TRBV6-1 with TRBJ2-7; TRBD2 might be the D (5 bases). Germline CDR1 and CDR2: MNHNS and SASEGT. V dropped 7 bases and J dropped 2 bases, with 9 bases sitting between them. The CDR3 consists of 12 residues. CDR3 residues: CASNGEAYEQYF. The DNA of the CDR3 is TGTGCCAGCAACGGGGAAGCCTACGAGCAGTACTTC.

This clonotype appeared a few times. The rearrangement links TRBV6-5 to TRBJ2-1; 11 bases line up with TRBD2. Per germline, CDR1 MNHEY and CDR2 SVGAGI. The J segment lost 6 bases and the V segment lost 0 bases, leaving 7 bases of the junction unmatched. This CDR3 spans 17 amino acids. CDR3 region: CASSYSATSGAINEQFF. The CDR3 coding sequence is TGTGCCAGCAGTTACTCCGCGACTAGCGGGGCAATCAATGAGCAGTTCTTC.